The clone carrying this T cell receptor (beta chain) was seen a handful of times. Clones were sequenced by immunoSEQ multiplex PCR, and TCRdb holds only the in-frame ones, with some missing. The sample contains roughly 200,000 clones, 78% of which appear only once. This specimen comes from a study of blood T cell repertoires in COVID-19. For the study at large: Donors in the United States, Italy and Spain gave samples during acute or convalescent COVID-19. Sources were T cells, B-cell-depleted T cells, or PBMCs; the material itself was cDNA or gDNA.

The sample taken for sequencing was peripheral blood. The TCR sequence derives from a woman older than 75 with active or convalescent COVID-19.

The CDR3 DNA reads TGTGCCAGCAGCCAAGCTCTAGGATGGAATTCACCCCTCCACTTT. Its protein product is CASSQALGWNSPLHF. The V call is TRBV14, the J call TRBJ1-6; D not certain. There are 15 residues in the CDR3. Looked up from germline, CDR1 is SGHDN and CDR2 is FVKESK. V was shortened by 1 base and J by 7 bases, with 11 bases between the two germline ends.